The next 2 T cell receptor beta chains were all read from a single sample in a study of blood T cell repertoires in COVID-19. The repertoire was sequenced with immunoSEQ multiplex PCR; TCRdb's copy has only in-frame clones and lacks some. The repertoire includes 220,000 or so clones, under 90% of them detected once, and 5.5% to 8% sits in the top ten. The sequencing sample was made of peripheral blood. The receptor source for this set is a man in his 60s who had recovered from COVID-19.

The chain couples TRBV6-6 to TRBJ2-1; 14 bases are a match to TRBD2. The J segment lost 1 base and the V segment lost 11 bases, leaving 7 bases of the junction unmatched. CDR1 MNHNY and CDR2 SVGAGI come from the germline V gene (reference sequence). This CDR3 has 16 residues. CDR3: CAARGLAGESYNEQFF. The CDR3 DNA reads as TGTGCCGCTCGGGGACTAGCGGGAGAATCCTACAATGAGCAGTTCTTC.

The chain has TRBV14 and TRBJ1-3; TRBD1 is a possible D gene (5 bases). From germline, CDR1 is SGHDN and CDR2 FVKESK. The CDR3 length is 16 residues. V was clipped by 6 bases and J by 4 bases, with 19 bases between them. CDR3 region: CASRDTTGSSGNTIYF. The CDR3 DNA is TGTGCCAGCAGGGACACTACAGGCTCCTCCGGAAACACCATATATTTT.